These T cell receptor beta chains were read from a single sample in a study of cytomegalovirus exposure and HLA in healthy donors. Using immunoSEQ multiplex PCR, the repertoire was profiled, and TCRdb retains in-frame clones only, with some absent. This table holds some 120,000 clones, about 76% found once. The sample taken for sequencing was PBMCs. These receptors were obtained from a woman aged 25 to 39 in good health and CMV-seronegative. CDR3s include the opening cysteine and the closing phenylalanine or tryptophan. Each record gives: V gene, J gene, clone size, D gene, CDR3 DNA, CDR3 protein. The D gene is left open where the match is weak. Size values are once, few and many counts, or a class for expanded clones, and some rows have none.

TRBV28	TRBJ2-3	NA	TRBD1	TGTGCCAGCAGACGACAGGGGGCTGATACGCAGTATTTT	CASRRQGADTQYF
TRBV14	TRBJ2-7	once	TRBD2	TGTGCCAGCAGCCGCCGACTAGCGGGAGTCTCTTACGAGCAGTACTTC	CASSRRLAGVSYEQYF
TRBV28	TRBJ2-7	NA	NA	TGTGCCAGCAGTTTACCAGGGGCCTACGAGCAGTACTTC	CASSLPGAYEQYF
TRBV10-3	TRBJ2-1	NA	TRBD2	TGTGCCATCAGTGAAGGGCTAGCGGGAGATGGTGAGCAGTTCTTC	CAISEGLAGDGEQFF
TRBV28	TRBJ2-5	NA	TRBD1	TGTGCCAGCAGTTCCCCGGGACAGGCACATCAAGAGACCCAGTACTTC	CASSSPGQAHQETQYF
TRBV28	TRBJ2-1	NA	NA	TGTGCCAGCAGTTTAAGGGGCAGGGTTCGGGAGCAGTTCTTC	CASSLRGRVREQFF
TRBV5-1	TRBJ1-4	once	NA	TGCGCCAGCGGACTGCGTGGGGATGAAAAACTGTTTTTT	CASGLRGDEKLFF
TRBV29-1	TRBJ2-7	NA	TRBD2	TGCAGCGTTGAAGGAGGGACTAGCGGGGACTACGAGCAGTACTTC	CSVEGGTSGDYEQYF
TRBV27	TRBJ2-1	NA	TRBD2	TGTGCCAGCAGTTCAATAGCGGGAGGCTACAATGAGCAGTTCTTC	CASSSIAGGYNEQFF
TRBV1	TRBJ1-5	NA	NA	TGCACCAGCAGCCAAATCCAGGGTAGCAATCAGCCCCAGCATTTT	CTSSQIQGSNQPQHF
TRBV4-3	TRBJ2-7	NA	TRBD2	TGCGCCAGCAGCCAAGGCTCTAGCGGGAGCTACGAGCAGTACTTC	CASSQGSSGSYEQYF
TRBV5-1	TRBJ1-3	NA	NA	TGCGCCAGCAGCTTGGAGTCGGCTGGAAACACCATATATTTT	CASSLESAGNTIYF
TRBV7-2	TRBJ2-7	NA	NA	TGTGCCAGCAGCTTAGACCCTAGCGCCTACTACGAGCAGTACTTC	CASSLDPSAYYEQYF
TRBV10-2	TRBJ1-6	NA	NA	TGCGCCAGCAGTGACACCAGAAACTATAATTCACCCCTCCACTTT	CASSDTRNYNSPLHF
TRBV11-2	TRBJ2-1	NA	TRBD2	TGTGCCAGCAGCTTAGGCTTAGCGGGAGCTTACAATGAGCAGTTCTTC	CASSLGLAGAYNEQFF
TRBV5-1	TRBJ2-7	few	TRBD2	TGCGCCAGCAGCAATTGGGGACTAGCGGGCGACGAGCAGTACTTC	CASSNWGLAGDEQYF
TRBV4-3	TRBJ1-5	NA	TRBD1	TGCGCCAGCAGCCAAGCTCGGGACAGTAAATATAGCAATCAGCCCCAGCATTTT	CASSQARDSKYSNQPQHF
TRBV14	TRBJ2-7	NA	TRBD2	TGTGCCAGCAGCCAGAACCTGAGGACTAGCGGGAGCCACGAGCAGTACTTC	CASSQNLRTSGSHEQYF
TRBV19	TRBJ2-7	NA	NA	TGTGCCAGTAGTATATTACGGGATAGCGAGCAGTACTTC	CASSILRDSEQYF
TRBV25-1	TRBJ1-2	NA	NA	TGTGCCAGCAGTGAATATTACCACTATGGCTGCACCTTC	CASSEYYHYGCTF
TRBV7-9	TRBJ2-7	many	TRBD2	TGTGCCAGCAGCTTCTCTCTAGCGGGATCCTACGAGCAGTACTTC	CASSFSLAGSYEQYF
TRBV7-2	TRBJ2-3	NA	NA	TGTGCCAGCAGCCCCCGCCGGGTCCTCCCAGATACGCAGTATTTT	CASSPRRVLPDTQYF
TRBV18	TRBJ2-7	NA	TRBD2	TGTGCCAGCTCACCATCTCGGGATCCAGCGGGAGGGCTTGAGCCCTACGAGCAGTACTTC	CASSPSRDPAGGLEPYEQYF
TRBV27	TRBJ2-1	few	NA	TGTGCCAGCGGAGACAGTTACCACAATGAGCAGTTCTTC	CASGDSYHNEQFF
TRBV9	TRBJ2-1	NA	NA	TGTGCCAGCAGCGGAGTACTCCCGCCGGACAGTAACTTTTACAATGAGCAGTTCTTC	CASSGVLPPDSNFYNEQFF
TRBV14	TRBJ2-4	NA	NA	TGTGCCAGCAGCCACACGCGGGGTACCATTGGTCTGGGGGACATTCAGTACTTC	CASSHTRGTIGLGDIQYF
TRBV19	TRBJ1-1	NA	NA	TGTGCCAGTAGTATCGGTGGGGGGGGGCAGCTGAACACTGAAGCTTTCTTT	CASSIGGGGQLNTEAFF
TRBV27	TRBJ2-1	NA	NA	TGTGCCAGCAGTTTTTCACAGGGCTACAATGAGCAGTTCTTC	CASSFSQGYNEQFF
TRBV5-1	TRBJ2-1	NA	TRBD1	TGCGCCAGCAGCTCACACCTCAGGGGGAGCGAGCAGTTCTTC	CASSSHLRGSEQFF
TRBV4-2	TRBJ2-2	NA	TRBD1	TGTGCCAGCAGACCCGGGACAGGGAATACCGGGGAGCTGTTTTTT	CASRPGTGNTGELFF
TRBV18	TRBJ1-3	NA	NA	TGTGCCAGCTCACACCGGGACTCCTATTCCCAAGGAAACACCATATATTTT	CASSHRDSYSQGNTIYF
TRBV11-2	TRBJ2-1	NA	TRBD1	TGTGCCAGCAGCTGGGGACAGGGTGGAGAGCAGTTCTTC	CASSWGQGGEQFF
TRBV14	TRBJ2-7	NA	TRBD2	TGTGCCAGCAGCCCCCACCTAGCGGGTGGTAAGGCGTGGCAGTACTTC	CASSPHLAGGKAWQYF
TRBV7-9	TRBJ2-7	NA	TRBD2	TGTGCCAGCAGCTTAGGGACTAGGGTCCACGAGCAGTACTTC	CASSLGTRVHEQYF
TRBV27	TRBJ2-1	NA	NA	TGTGCCAGCAGTAGATCCTCGGGGAGACTCTACAATGAGCAGTTCTTC	CASSRSSGRLYNEQFF
TRBV6-5	TRBJ2-7	NA	TRBD2	TGTGCCAGCGGGACTAGCGGGGGAGGTCCCTACGAGCAGTACTTC	CASGTSGGGPYEQYF
TRBV7-2	TRBJ2-1	NA	NA	TGTGCCAGCAGCTTTAAGACGGGATGGCTGAATGAGCAGTTCTTC	CASSFKTGWLNEQFF
TRBV19	TRBJ2-3	NA	TRBD2	TGTGCCACCCAAGCGGGAGGAAACACAGATACGCAGTATTTT	CATQAGGNTDTQYF
TRBV15	TRBJ1-2	NA	NA	TGTGCCACCAGCAGAGATCTCTCCCAGATCTATGGCTACACCTTC	CATSRDLSQIYGYTF
TRBV23-1	TRBJ2-7	NA	NA	TGCGCCAGCAGTCAATCAAACGGGACTGCCTACGAGCAGTACTTC	CASSQSNGTAYEQYF
TRBV5-4	TRBJ2-3	few	TRBD2	TGTGCCAGCAGCTTGGGACTAGCGGGAGGGGACACAGATACGCAGTATTTT	CASSLGLAGGDTDTQYF
TRBV4-3	TRBJ2-7	NA	TRBD1	TGCGCCAGCAGCCAAGTGGGGACAGGGGCCTCCTACGAGCAGTACTTC	CASSQVGTGASYEQYF
TRBV6-1	TRBJ1-1	NA	TRBD1	TGTGCCAGCAGCGGGACAGGGGTGAACACTGAAGCTTTCTTT	CASSGTGVNTEAFF
TRBV5-1	TRBJ2-1	NA	NA	TGCGCCAGCAGCCCGGGGCCCCCGAGGGGGAATGAGCAGTTCTTC	CASSPGPPRGNEQFF
TRBV7-8	TRBJ2-7	many	TRBD1	TGTGCCAGCAGCCTCCGACAGGGGCCCTCCTACGAGCAGTACTTC	CASSLRQGPSYEQYF
TRBV5-4	TRBJ2-7	NA	TRBD2	TGTGCCAGCAGCTTCGCGACTAGCGCCTACGAGCAGTACTTC	CASSFATSAYEQYF
TRBV11-2	TRBJ1-2	once	NA	TGTGCCAGCAGCTTAGGGGATAGGACAGACTATGGCTACACCTTC	CASSLGDRTDYGYTF